These 20 T cell receptor beta chains were all obtained from the same sample, sequenced in a study of control samples from healthy donors and cancer patients. Sequencing used immunoSEQ multiplex PCR; TCRdb keeps in-frame clones, though not all of them. The table has 120,000 or so clones, around nine tenths seen once; the top ten hold 2.5%. Sequencing was carried out using blood. Receptors were obtained from a man aged 18 to 35 in good health.

V usage is TRBV5-8 and J usage is TRBJ2-3; D is possibly TRBD1 or TRBD2 (5 bases each). From germline, CDR1 is SGHTS and CDR2 YDEGEE. This CDR3 is 15 amino acids long. Trimming pared 4 bases from V and 1 base from J, leaving 13 bases between. The DNA for the CDR3 is TGTGCCAGCAGCCCAGAGGGGTTCGGCACAGATACGCAGTATTTT. It yields the protein CASSPEGFGTDTQYF.

Of note for this clone: The sample has other DNA sequences that encode this CDR3 too. This chain links TRBV9 with TRBJ1-4; D ambiguous. The V end was cut by 3 bases, the J end by 0 bases, with 6 bases between. Germline values: CDR1 SGDLS, CDR2 YYNGEE. The CDR3 runs to 14 residues. The CDR3 nucleotides read TGTGCCAGCAGCGCAACAGCAACTAATGAAAAACTGTTTTTT. Its protein is CASSATATNEKLFF.

V gene TRBV28 combines with J gene TRBJ2-1; 10 positions match TRBD2. V trimming: 0 bases; J trimming: 10 bases; junction bases outside the gene matches: 9. Germline V CDR1 and CDR2: MDHEN, SYDVKM. The CDR3 covers 16 residues. The CDR3 coding sequence is TGTGCCAGCAGTTTATGGGACCTAGCGGGGGCAGGAGAGCAGTTCTTC. It is translated as CASSLWDLAGAGEQFF.

CDR3 region: CASRGTGVGGQPQHF. The DNA for the CDR3 is TGTGCCAGCAGGGGGACAGGGGTGGGTGGTCAGCCCCAGCATTTT. The chain carries TRBV27 and TRBJ1-5; the match to TRBD1 covers 10 bases. CDR1 and CDR2 (germline): MNHEY, SMNVEV (reference sequence). The junction had 8 bases not matched to a gene; V was cut back by 6 bases and J by 6 bases. The CDR3 contains 15 residues.

The chain couples TRBV6-5 to TRBJ1-3; D is uncertain. Germline V gene lookup returns CDR1 MNHEY and CDR2 SVGAGI. The CDR3 is 12 amino acids. V lost 6 bases and J lost 0, with 3 bases in between. Written as DNA, the CDR3 is TGTGCCAGCAGGACCTCTGGAAACACCATATATTTT. Translated: CASRTSGNTIYF.

V and J are TRBV7-2 and TRBJ1-6; 9 nucleotides align to TRBD1. The ends lost 3 bases at V and 9 bases at J; junction bases unmatched: 6. This CDR3 spans 15 amino acids. Germline CDR1 is SGHTA and CDR2 is FQGNSA. CDR3 bases: TGTGCCAGCAGCTTCAGACAGGGGGAGACTTCACCCCTCCACTTT. Protein product: CASSFRQGETSPLHF.

The chain couples TRBV11-2 to TRBJ2-7; D is unclear. Germline V lookup: CDR1 SGHAT, CDR2 FQNNGV. The CDR3 loop spans 15 amino acids. V was clipped by 0 bases and J by 6 bases, with 15 bases between them. CDR3 loop: CASSLESADLREQYF. The DNA of the CDR3 is TGTGCCAGCAGCTTAGAGTCGGCGGATCTGCGCGAGCAGTACTTC. Filled out from reference TRBV11-2 and TRBJ2-7, the complete variable domain reads EAGVAQSPRYKIIEKRQSVAFWCNPISGHATLYWYQQILGQGPKLLIQFQNNGVVDDSQLPKDRFSAERLKGVDSTLKIQPAKLEDSAVYLCASSLESADLREQYFGPGTRLTVT.

The chain recombines TRBV5-1 with TRBJ2-7, with D hard to call. The CDR3 is made up of 16 amino acids. Germline CDR1 reads SGHRS; CDR2 reads YFSETQ. Trimming removed 4 bases at V and 2 bases at J, with 19 bases between. The CDR3 here is CASSPREGFSPYEQYF. Written as DNA, the CDR3 is TGCGCCAGCAGCCCCCGCGAAGGTTTCTCTCCCTACGAGCAGTACTTC.

CDR3 bases: TGCGCCAGCAGCCAAGTTCCCTCTGGGGCCAACGTCCTGACTTTC. Translation: CASSQVPSGANVLTF. The rearrangement joins TRBV4-3 to TRBJ2-6; D not certain. The germline CDR1 and CDR2 sequences are LGHNA and YSLEER. V lost 1 base and J 0 bases, leaving 4 bases between the germline ends. The CDR3 covers 15 residues.

V gene TRBV7-2 combines with J gene TRBJ2-5; no definite D call. Deletions cut 5 bases from V and 4 bases from J, with 17 bases between. CDR3 size: 15 residues. Germline V gene data show CDR1 as SGHTA and CDR2 as FQGNSA. In DNA form, the CDR3 reads TGTGCCAGCAGCCGGGTGGGCAGCAGAGGAGAGACCCAGTACTTC. Encoded protein: CASSRVGSRGETQYF.

The chain joins TRBV6-6 to TRBJ1-1; TRBD1 might be the D (5 bases). Germline assignment: CDR1 MNHNY and CDR2 SVGAGI (reference sequence). The CDR3 runs 13 residues. Trimming removed 7 bases at V and 1 base at J, with 10 bases between. This chain's CDR3 is CASKEGRNTEAFF. The CDR3 DNA is TGTGCCAGCAAGGAGGGACGGAACACTGAAGCTTTCTTT.

The V gene is TRBV11-3, the J gene TRBJ2-2; 11 bases line up with TRBD1. Per germline, CDR1 SGHNT and CDR2 YENEEA. The CDR3 contains 16 residues. V lost 3 bases and J lost 5; bases outside the gene matches: 5. CDR3 sequence: CASSFGTGGLTGELFF. The CDR3 DNA follows: TGTGCCAGCAGCTTTGGGACAGGGGGTTTGACCGGGGAGCTGTTTTTT. Filled out from reference TRBV11-3 and TRBJ2-2, the complete variable domain reads EAGVVQSPRYKIIEKKQPVAFWCNPISGHNTLYWYLQNLGQGPELLIRYENEEAVDDSQLPKDRFSAERLKGVDSTLKIQPAELGDSAVYLCASSFGTGGLTGELFFGEGSRLTVL.

This rearrangement joins TRBV29-1 to TRBJ1-2; no clear D gene. V shed 6 bases and J shed 1 base, with 9 bases lying between them. The CDR3 is 12 amino acids. The germline V gene encodes CDR1 SQVTM and CDR2 ANQGSEA. The CDR3 is CSVAAHNYGYTF. In nucleotides, the CDR3 is TGCAGCGTGGCAGCTCATAACTATGGCTACACCTTC.

The chain carries TRBV27 and TRBJ1-3; D is unresolved. The CDR3 covers 13 residues. Germline values: CDR1 MNHEY, CDR2 SMNVEV (reference sequence). V lost 6 bases to trimming and J lost 0 bases, with 6 bases between them. CDR3 in DNA: TGTGCCAGCAGCCCCAACTCTGGAAACACCATATATTTT. As protein: CASSPNSGNTIYF.

The genes are TRBV30 and TRBJ1-5; weak D call: TRBD1 (5 bases). V was clipped by 2 bases and J by 7 bases, with 12 bases between them. This CDR3 is 13 amino acids long. Looked up from germline, CDR1 is GTSNPN and CDR2 is SVGIG (reference sequence). CDR3 DNA: TGTGCCTGGAGTAAGGGGTTAGAACAGCCCCAGCATTTT. This codes for CAWSKGLEQPQHF.

This chain links TRBV27 with TRBJ2-6; unclear D gene. Germline CDR1 and CDR2: MNHEY and SMNVEV (reference sequence). Trimming removed 3 bases at V and 0 bases at J, with 9 bases between. The CDR3 length is 16 residues. The CDR3 nucleotides read TGTGCCAGCAGTTTTCAGGATCTCTCTGGGGCCAACGTCCTGACTTTC. Translated, it gives CASSFQDLSGANVLTF.

The sample holds one count of this clone. This chain links TRBV6-6 with TRBJ2-7; the D gene is possibly TRBD1 (6 bases). Trimming stripped 4 bases from V and 7 bases from J, with 8 bases between. The CDR3 is 11 residues long. Germline CDR1 is MNHNY and CDR2 is SVGAGI (reference sequence). The CDR3 bases are TGTGCCAGCAGTTCTGGACAGGAGCAGTACTTC. Its translation: CASSSGQEQYF.

This clone has a single count. The rearrangement joins TRBV4-1 to TRBJ1-4; TRBD1 matches at 7 bases. The J segment lost 3 bases and the V segment lost 5 bases, leaving 0 bases of the junction unmatched. Germline CDR1 MGHRA, CDR2 YSYEKL. The CDR3 totals 13 residues. The CDR3: CASSGQANEKLFF. CDR3 nucleotides: TGCGCCAGCAGCGGACAGGCTAATGAAAAACTGTTTTTT.

J is TRBJ2-7 and V is TRBV28, with D tentatively TRBD2 (7 bases). The CDR3 runs 16 residues. The V and J ends lost 7 bases and 7 bases respectively, with 26 bases between them. Per germline, CDR1 MDHEN and CDR2 SYDVKM. CDR3 in DNA: TGTGCCAGCATGAAGGGGGATCTCGCGGGGGCGCGAGAGCAGTACTTC. Its translation is CASMKGDLAGAREQYF.

This rearrangement joins TRBV28 to TRBJ2-1; the D is unclear. The CDR3 spans 15 residues. V lost 2 bases to trimming and J lost 2 bases, with 10 bases between them. Germline loops: CDR1 MDHEN, CDR2 SYDVKM. CDR3 nucleotides: TGTGCCAGCAGTTTACGGAGCAGGCCCTACAATGAGCAGTTCTTC. It specifies CASSLRSRPYNEQFF.